This TCR beta chain was captured in a study of cytomegalovirus exposure and HLA in healthy donors. Study-wide points: The study flagged some 170 TCR beta chains as cytomegalovirus-associated.

Vbeta (60) and Jbeta (13) primers were used in the PCR. Sequencing was performed with immunoSEQ multiplex PCR; in TCRdb, only in-frame clones are kept and a portion is missing. Among hundreds of thousands of clones listed, about 66% were seen once. Points on this clone: The antigen is undetermined.

V shed 5 bases and J 7 bases; nucleotides not matched to a gene: 7. The CDR3 covers 15 residues. Germline loops: CDR1 MDHEN, CDR2 SYDVKM. The chain carries TRBV28 and TRBJ1-6; 8 nucleotides align to TRBD1. The source is a female donor in good health and CMV-seronegative. Sequencing used PBMCs. The CDR3 DNA sequence: TGTGCCAGCAGTGGCGGGACAGGACAAAATTCACCCCTCCACTTT. Protein sequence: CASSGGTGQNSPLHF.